The present TCR beta chain was sequenced within a study of blood T cells in healthy people across ages. With a J-beta primer mix and a sample-barcoded 5' primer, a second PCR ran roughly 6 to 11 cycles. TCRdb recomputed calls from the 5' RACE reads with MiXCR, one row per CDR3 protein. Of roughly 1.5 million distinct CDR3 sequences listed, under 55% were seen once; the top ten hold around 4%. V dropped 3 bases and J dropped 4 bases, with 21 bases sitting between them. The CDR3 has 16 residues. Per the germline V gene, CDR1 is SQVTM and CDR2 is ANQGSEA. The chain is built from TRBV29-1 and TRBJ1-2, with D possibly TRBD1 on 6 matching bases. The origin of this receptor is a woman between 18 and 30 years old in good health. The sample comprised blood. In DNA, the CDR3 is TGCAGCGTTGATACTGACCTGGCAGGGGTTGGCTATGGCTACACCTTC. Its protein is CSVDTDLAGVGYGYTF.